This TCR beta chain was recovered during a study of blood T cells in healthy people across ages. General observations from the study: Older age went with lower TCR beta diversity per million T cells, in a roughly linear way. PBMCs were not sorted, which prevented a conclusive comparison of naive versus antigen-experienced cells.

The germline V gene has CDR1 SNHLY and CDR2 FYNNEI. The junction had 5 bases not matched to a gene; V was cut back by 7 bases and J by 4 bases. This CDR3 is built from 14 residues. Concerning this clonotype itself: Antigen specificity is unknown.

The authors ran a second PCR of about 7 to 12 cycles using a sample-barcoded 5' primer and a J-beta primer mix. A template-switch adaptor containing 12 random nucleotides labeled each cDNA molecule. TCRdb reanalysed the 5' RACE reads using MiXCR and keeps one entry per CDR3 protein. The data contain more than 800,000 distinct CDR3 sequences, 40% to 45% of them seen just once; the ten biggest clones take up 18%. The TCR was taken from a woman aged 60 to 75 in good health. Sequencing input: blood. The chain links TRBV2 to TRBJ2-1; 9 bases map to TRBD1. In nucleotides, the CDR3 is TGTGCCAGCAATAGACAGGGGGAGTACAATGAGCAGTTCTTC. Its protein is CASNRQGEYNEQFF. The variable domain in full, with the rest retrieved from reference TRBV2 and TRBJ2-1, is EPEVTQTPSHQVTQMGQEVILRCVPISNHLYFYWYRQILGQKVEFLVSFYNNEISEKSEIFDDQFSVERPDGSNFTLKIRSTKLEDSAMYFCASNRQGEYNEQFFGPGTRLTVL.